The 14 T cell receptor beta chains presented below share a single source sample, sequenced in a study of shared clonotypes between healthy human individuals (dated by TCRdb to 2018 to 2021). Library construction relied on the immunoSEQ multiplex PCR assay. Sourced from immuneACCESS, this table was stored by TCRdb with only in-frame sequences that have V and J called. A share of the clones is absent; for the studies checked, an unresolved V gene accounts for under half, and the remainder has no known explanation. The sample table holds some 1,100,000 clones, of which about 80% were seen once. The ten most abundant clones make up 0.4% to 0.55% of the sample. Sequenced: memory CD4+ T cells from PBMCs. The cell subset or site label of this sample denotes: CD45RA-negative fraction. The source of these receptors is a man aged 18 to 29 in good health. Some clones in this sample may be carry-over from other donors' samples.

This clone has just a few counts. J is TRBJ2-3 and V is TRBV9; D is undetermined. The V end lost 0 bases, the J end lost 4 bases, and 6 bases lay between the germline ends. There are 13 residues in the CDR3. Germline CDR1 and CDR2: SGDLS and YYNGEE. The CDR3 spells CASSVDWADTQYF. The CDR3, as DNA: TGTGCCAGCAGCGTAGATTGGGCAGATACGCAGTATTTT.

This chain uses TRBV11-2 with TRBJ2-4; the match to TRBD2 covers 9 bases. V lost 4 bases to trimming and J lost 1 base; unmatched junction nucleotides: 14. The germline V gene encodes CDR1 SGHAT and CDR2 FQNNGV. CDR3 length: 19 residues. CDR3 bases: TGTGCCAGCAGCTCCCTCCAACGCGGGAGGGGGGAGGCCAAAAACATTCAGTACTTC. Amino acids: CASSSLQRGRGEAKNIQYF.

The chain has TRBV28 and TRBJ1-3; no firm D call. Germline CDR1 is MDHEN and CDR2 is SYDVKM. The CDR3 consists of 16 residues. V gave up 5 bases and J gave up 0 bases, with 14 bases separating them. The CDR3 here is CASSPTDRNSGNTIYF. The DNA for the CDR3 is TGTGCCAGCAGTCCAACGGACCGAAACTCTGGAAACACCATATATTTT.

This clone was observed once. The V and J genes are TRBV29-1 and TRBJ1-3; 7 nucleotides align to TRBD1. This CDR3 spans 14 amino acids. The germline V gene encodes CDR1 SQVTM and CDR2 ANQGSEA. J was trimmed by 4 bases and V by 2 bases; bases with no gene match: 5. Here the CDR3 reads CSVESGTAGNTIYF. CDR3 bases: TGCAGCGTTGAAAGTGGGACAGCCGGAAACACCATATATTTT.

J is TRBJ1-1 and V is TRBV7-9; D unresolved. The CDR3 is 13 amino acids. V lost 5 bases and J lost 1, with 8 bases in between. The V gene's germline CDR1 is SEHNR and CDR2 FQNEAQ (reference sequence). This CDR3 reads CASSRGANTEAFF. CDR3 in DNA: TGTGCCAGCAGCCGAGGAGCGAACACTGAAGCTTTCTTT. The variable domain in full, with the rest retrieved from reference TRBV7-9 and TRBJ1-1, is DTGVSQNPRHKITKRGQNVTFRCDPISEHNRLYWYRQTLGQGPEFLTYFQNEAQLEKSRLLSDRFSAERPKGSFSTLEIQRTEQGDSAMYLCASSRGANTEAFFGQGTRLTVV.

The genes are TRBV4-1 and TRBJ2-2, with TRBD2 identical over 8 bases. Germline V gives CDR1 MGHRA, CDR2 YSYEKL. V lost 0 bases and J lost 6; bases outside the gene matches: 12. CDR3 length equals 18 residues. CDR3 sequence: CASSQEGVSGRGAGELFF. CDR3 bases: TGCGCCAGCAGCCAAGAAGGAGTCAGCGGGAGAGGGGCCGGGGAGCTGTTTTTT.

The rearrangement links TRBV5-8 to TRBJ2-3; D call uncertain. Germline loops: CDR1 SGHTS, CDR2 YDEGEE. This CDR3 region has 15 residues. Trimming stripped 1 base from V and 3 bases from J, with 12 bases between. The CDR3 DNA sequence: TGTGCCAGCAGCTTGCAAACCAAGCTTACAGATACGCAGTATTTT. It is translated as CASSLQTKLTDTQYF.

The chain combines TRBV28 with TRBJ2-2; D is ambiguous. The CDR3 runs 11 residues. In germline, CDR1 is MDHEN, CDR2 SYDVKM. V dropped 5 bases and J dropped 8 bases, with 6 bases sitting between them. The CDR3 spells CASSHRGELFF. CDR3 sequence (DNA): TGTGCCAGCAGTCATAGGGGGGAGCTGTTTTTT.

The chain employs TRBV7-3 and TRBJ2-1; weak D call: TRBD2 (5 bases). Germline CDR1 and CDR2: SGHTA and FQGTGA. The CDR3 totals 15 residues. Trimming took off 4 bases at V and 8 bases at J, with 18 bases between the two ends. The CDR3 nucleotides are TGTGCCAGCAGCTCCCTAGGCGGGTCACGGCATGAGCAGTTCTTC. This codes for CASSSLGGSRHEQFF.

The CDR3 sequence: CAISEPTGGFYGYTF. The CDR3 DNA reads TGTGCCATTTCAGAGCCGACAGGGGGATTCTATGGCTACACCTTC. The chain carries TRBV10-3 and TRBJ1-2; 9 bases are a match to TRBD1. V lost 9 bases to trimming and J lost 4 bases; unmatched junction nucleotides: 12. CDR1 ENHRY and CDR2 SYGVKD come from the germline V gene. The CDR3 covers 15 residues.

The chain combines TRBV6-6 with TRBJ2-7; D not resolved. The germline V gene encodes CDR1 MNHNY and CDR2 SVGAGI (reference sequence). This CDR3 is built from 15 residues. Trimming took off 6 bases at V and 2 bases at J, with 17 bases between the two ends. CDR3 in amino acids: CASSPHGFTPYEQYF. The CDR3 nucleotides are TGTGCCAGCAGCCCCCATGGGTTCACGCCCTACGAGCAGTACTTC.

This chain joins TRBV10-3 and TRBJ1-3; 7 bases agree with TRBD1. V gave up 4 bases and J gave up 0 bases; unmatched junction bases: 12. This CDR3 is built from 18 residues. Germline V lookup: CDR1 ENHRY, CDR2 SYGVKD. CDR3 DNA sequence: TGTGCCATCAGTGGGGGGGGCCGGACAGGACTCTCTGGAAACACCATATATTTT. Protein sequence: CAISGGGRTGLSGNTIYF.

J is TRBJ1-1 and V is TRBV28; no firm D call. CDR1 and CDR2 from the germline V gene are MDHEN and SYDVKM. This CDR3 comprises 13 residues. The V and J ends lost 5 bases and 4 bases respectively, with 11 bases between them. Written as DNA, the CDR3 is TGTGCCAGCAGTGCAGAGTGGGGCACTGAAGCTTTCTTT. This gives the protein CASSAEWGTEAFF.

The chain combines TRBV7-2 with TRBJ2-1; D might be TRBD1 (5 bases). Germline CDR1 and CDR2: SGHTA and FQGNSA. Trimming left V 5 bases short and J 0 bases short, with 14 bases between. CDR3 length: 16 residues. The CDR3 is CASSANRRSSYNEQFF. In DNA form, the CDR3 reads TGTGCCAGCAGCGCAAACAGGCGGAGCTCCTACAATGAGCAGTTCTTC.